These 13 T cell receptor beta chains were all obtained from the same sample, sequenced in a study of cytomegalovirus exposure and HLA in healthy donors. With 60 Vbeta and 13 Jbeta primers, the PCR was carried out. Sequencing was performed with immunoSEQ multiplex PCR; in TCRdb, only in-frame clones are kept and a portion is missing. The table records 150,000 to 200,000 clones, around three quarters of them present only once. Input material: PBMCs. The origin of the receptors is a woman aged 25-40 years in good health and CMV-seropositive.

This clone was detected only once. The chain recombines TRBV27 with TRBJ2-5; 11 bases fit TRBD2. The CDR3 covers 16 residues. CDR1 and CDR2 (germline): MNHEY, SMNVEV (reference sequence). Germline trimming cut 5 bases from V and 7 bases from J; bases unmatched to any gene: 12. The CDR3 protein is CASSPVAGGGSGTQYF. Written as DNA, the CDR3 is TGTGCCAGCAGTCCGGTAGCGGGAGGGGGATCGGGGACCCAGTACTTC.

This clone showed up just a few times. V usage is TRBV5-1 and J usage is TRBJ2-2, with D perhaps matching TRBD1 (6 bases). V shed 4 bases and J shed 4 bases, with 11 bases lying between them. CDR1 is SGHRS, CDR2 YFSETQ, per germline. The length of the CDR3 is 14 residues. The CDR3 DNA reads as TGCGCCAGCAGCCTGGGACAAAGCACCGGGGAGCTGTTTTTT. Protein sequence: CASSLGQSTGELFF.

The rearrangement uses TRBV11-2 and TRBJ2-5, with 8 bases matching TRBD2. The DNA matches TRBJ2-7 better at its end, which makes the J call doubtful. This CDR3 spans 16 amino acids. Per germline, CDR1 SGHAT and CDR2 FQNNGV. CDR3 nucleotide sequence: TGTGCCAGCAGACGGGGGGGAGGCCGTCGCGGGGACGAGCAGTACTTC. It codes for CASRRGGGRRGDEQYF.

The chain recombines TRBV5-1 with TRBJ2-7; 9 bases agree with TRBD1. V shed 3 bases and J 2 bases; nucleotides not matched to a gene: 0. From germline, CDR1 is SGHRS and CDR2 YFSETQ. This CDR3 has 13 residues. This chain's CDR3 is CASSWTGAYEQYF. CDR3 DNA: TGCGCCAGCAGCTGGACAGGGGCCTACGAGCAGTACTTC.

The chain uses TRBV28 and TRBJ1-1; D gene uncertain. CDR1 is MDHEN, CDR2 SYDVKM, per germline. The V end lost 2 bases, the J end lost 6 bases, and 7 bases lay between the germline ends. This CDR3 region has 12 residues. The CDR3 DNA follows: TGTGCCAGCAGTTTAGTCGGGTCTGAAGCTTTCTTT. Protein product: CASSLVGSEAFF.

The chain has TRBV6-5 and TRBJ1-5, with D maybe TRBD1 (6 bases). Germline loops: CDR1 MNHEY, CDR2 SVGAGI. The CDR3 is made up of 14 amino acids. V lost 4 bases and J lost 7, with 14 bases in between. The CDR3 DNA follows: TGTGCCAGCAGTTTGAGCGGGGGCAGACAGCCCCAGCATTTT. Its protein is CASSLSGGRQPQHF.

This sequence joins TRBV28 and TRBJ2-3, with D tentatively TRBD2 (6 bases). Germline assignment: CDR1 MDHEN and CDR2 SYDVKM. V lost 11 bases to trimming and J lost 2 bases, with 14 bases between them. The CDR3 has 13 amino acids. This CDR3 reads CAGGDPSTDTQYF. In DNA form, the CDR3 reads TGTGCCGGAGGGGATCCTTCCACAGATACGCAGTATTTT.

This chain uses TRBV9 with TRBJ2-1; no reliable D call. CDR1 and CDR2 from the germline V gene are SGDLS and YYNGEE. V was cut by 1 base and J by 5 bases, with 10 bases left in between. CDR3 size: 14 residues. The CDR3 spells CASSVQDRNNEQFF. CDR3 nucleotides: TGTGCCAGCAGCGTACAGGATCGGAACAATGAGCAGTTCTTC.

The chain employs TRBV5-6 and TRBJ1-2; 7 nucleotides match TRBD1. Per the germline V gene, CDR1 is SGHDT and CDR2 is YYEEEE. The CDR3 runs to 14 residues. The junction had 7 bases not matched to a gene; V was cut back by 4 bases and J by 4 bases. The CDR3 DNA reads TGTGCCAGCAGCGAAACAGGGGTTCGCTATGGCTACACCTTC. As protein: CASSETGVRYGYTF.

CDR3 region: CAWSPGQGDNEQFF. The CDR3 DNA follows: TGTGCCTGGAGTCCGGGACAGGGTGACAATGAGCAGTTCTTC. The gene calls are TRBV30 and TRBJ2-1, with 9 bases fitting TRBD1. J gave up 5 bases and V 2 bases, and 4 bases lay outside the gene matches. The CDR3 spans 14 residues. Germline-derived CDR1 and CDR2 are GTSNPN and SVGIG (reference sequence).

This rearrangement joins TRBV6-1 to TRBJ1-1; the match to TRBD1 covers 8 bases. V gave up 4 bases and J gave up 4 bases; unmatched junction bases: 5. There are 14 residues in the CDR3. Germline V gene data show CDR1 as MNHNS and CDR2 as SASEGT. The CDR3, as DNA: TGTGCCAGCAGTGTGGACAGGGTGGGCACTGAAGCTTTCTTT. The encoded protein is CASSVDRVGTEAFF.

This chain joins TRBV5-1 and TRBJ1-4, with D possibly matching TRBD1 (5 bases). V was clipped by 0 bases and J by 6 bases, with 21 bases between them. The germline V gene has CDR1 SGHRS and CDR2 YFSETQ. The CDR3 is 18 residues long. The CDR3 DNA is TGCGCCAGCAGCTTGGCCAAGGGAGGGGATCGGATTGATGAAAAACTGTTTTTT. Translation gives CASSLAKGGDRIDEKLFF. The whole variable domain, remainder taken from reference TRBV5-1 and TRBJ1-4, is KAGVTQTPRYLIKTRGQQVTLSCSPISGHRSVSWYQQTPGQGLQFLFEYFSETQRNKGNFPGRFSGRQFSNSRSEMNVSTLELGDSALYLCASSLAKGGDRIDEKLFFGSGTQLSVL.

The rearrangement links TRBV7-9 to TRBJ2-1; TRBD1 agrees at 7 bases. The CDR3 runs 16 residues. Germline CDR1 reads SEHNR; CDR2 reads FQNEAQ (reference sequence). Unmatched junction bases numbered 13, after V lost 4 bases and J lost 7 bases. The CDR3 is CASSSTGTDRANEQFF. The CDR3 coding sequence is TGTGCCAGCAGCTCCACCGGGACAGATAGGGCAAATGAGCAGTTCTTC.